The 14 T cell receptor beta chains reported below all come from one sample, sequenced in a study of lymphopenia after photon versus proton radiotherapy. The table came from immunoSEQ multiplex PCR; TCRdb's copy has only in-frame clones and leaves some out. The data hold about 64,000 clones, with approximately 90% observed a single time. The sample in question was peripheral blood, obtained from a patient treated with proton-based radiotherapy. The receptor source for this set is a man of 80 years or more with esophageal cancer.

The chain carries TRBV10-2 and TRBJ2-7; the D gene is possibly TRBD2 (6 bases). In germline, CDR1 is WSHSY, CDR2 SAAADI. V lost 0 bases, J lost 4 bases, and 16 bases lay in between. The CDR3 has 16 amino acids. The CDR3 loop is CASSESMGDWGYEQYF. In nucleotides, the CDR3 is TGCGCCAGCAGTGAGTCGATGGGGGACTGGGGTTACGAGCAGTACTTC.

This clone is a singleton in its sample. The chain uses TRBV7-2 and TRBJ1-2, with TRBD1 identical over 10 bases. The CDR3 totals 16 residues. V lost 4 bases, J lost 6 bases, and 11 bases stayed unmatched. The germline gives CDR1 SGHTA, CDR2 FQGNSA. As DNA, the CDR3 is TGTGCCAGCAGCTCCAGTGGAGGACAGGGGGGTGATGGCTACACCTTC. The encoded protein is CASSSSGGQGGDGYTF.

The J gene is TRBJ2-7, the V gene TRBV6-5; possible D gene TRBD1, 5 bases. This CDR3 has 15 amino acids. CDR1 is MNHEY, CDR2 SVGAGI, per germline. Trimming removed 2 bases from V and 3 bases from J, with 14 bases in between. DNA of the CDR3: TGTGCCAGCAGTTACGGAGCAGGGTCGGGCTACGAGCAGTACTTC. Amino acids: CASSYGAGSGYEQYF.

In DNA form, the CDR3 reads TGTGCCAGCAGTTACTCCGGACTAGCGGCCCAAGAGACCCAGTACTTC. It translates to CASSYSGLAAQETQYF. The genes are TRBV6-5 and TRBJ2-5; 10 nucleotides line up with TRBD2. The length of the CDR3 is 16 residues. Germline assignment: CDR1 MNHEY and CDR2 SVGAGI. V was clipped by 0 bases and J by 1 base; unmatched bases: 2.

This clone was seen a handful of times. The chain is built from TRBV4-3 and TRBJ2-4; D unresolved. The CDR3 covers 14 residues. With 1 base removed from V and 8 bases from J, the gap between germline ends came to 12 bases. Germline V CDR1 and CDR2: LGHNA, YSLEER. Written as DNA, the CDR3 is TGCGCCAGCAGCCAAGGCTCATCTGGAGACATTCAGTACTTC. Protein sequence: CASSQGSSGDIQYF.

This chain connects TRBV6-5 to TRBJ1-6; 12 nucleotides align to TRBD1. CDR3 length: 16 amino acids. CDR1 and CDR2 from the germline V gene are MNHEY and SVGAGI. With V trimmed by 4 bases and J by 6 bases, 4 bases remained unmatched. The DNA for the CDR3 is TGTGCCAGCAGTTGGGACAGGGGGCGAAGTAATTCACCCCTCCACTTT. As protein: CASSWDRGRSNSPLHF.

By frequency in the sample, this clone is medium-sized. V gene TRBV4-1 combines with J gene TRBJ2-7; 7 bases line up with TRBD2. CDR3 length equals 16 residues. The germline CDR1 and CDR2 sequences are MGHRA and YSYEKL. V was clipped by 2 bases and J by 4 bases; unmatched bases: 11. CDR3 in DNA: TGCGCCAGCAGCCAATTGAGCGGGACGTCGACTTACGAGCAGTACTTC. Its translation: CASSQLSGTSTYEQYF.

V gene TRBV30 combines with J gene TRBJ2-1; 8 bases match TRBD2. The CDR3 extends over 15 amino acids. CDR1 and CDR2 (germline): GTSNPN, SVGIG (reference sequence). V shed 2 bases and J 4 bases; nucleotides not matched to a gene: 7. CDR3 residues: CAWSRGSGIYNEQFF. The CDR3 nucleotides read TGTGCCTGGAGTAGAGGTAGCGGGATATACAATGAGCAGTTCTTC.

DNA for the CDR3: TGTGCCAGCAGCTTATTCTCTAATGAAAAACTGTTTTTT. It yields the protein CASSLFSNEKLFF. The genes are TRBV11-2 and TRBJ1-4; D uncertain. The CDR3 contains 13 residues. The germline V and J ends were trimmed by 2 bases and 3 bases, with 4 bases remaining between them. The germline V gene encodes CDR1 SGHAT and CDR2 FQNNGV. The variable domain in full, with the rest retrieved from reference TRBV11-2 and TRBJ1-4, is EAGVAQSPRYKIIEKRQSVAFWCNPISGHATLYWYQQILGQGPKLLIQFQNNGVVDDSQLPKDRFSAERLKGVDSTLKIQPAKLEDSAVYLCASSLFSNEKLFFGSGTQLSVL.

The chain employs TRBV10-3 and TRBJ2-7; D unclear. Germline V gives CDR1 ENHRY, CDR2 SYGVKD. The V end lost 4 bases, the J end lost 5 bases, and 6 bases lay between the germline ends. CDR3 size: 11 residues. The CDR3 DNA reads TGTGCCATCAGTGTTAGGGACGAGCAGTACTTC. Its protein is CAISVRDEQYF.

This chain uses TRBV4-1 with TRBJ2-4; possible D gene TRBD1, 5 bases. Germline V gives CDR1 MGHRA, CDR2 YSYEKL. V was shortened by 0 bases and J by 0 bases, with 12 bases between the two germline ends. This CDR3 is 17 amino acids long. The CDR3 region is CASSQDIYRRAKNIQYF. The CDR3 DNA is TGCGCCAGCAGCCAAGATATCTACAGGAGAGCCAAAAACATTCAGTACTTC.

This sequence joins TRBV20-1 and TRBJ2-7; no firm D call. V was shortened by 0 bases and J by 7 bases, with 7 bases between the two germline ends. Germline CDR1 reads DFQATT; CDR2 reads SNEGSKA (reference sequence). The CDR3 has 11 residues. The CDR3 sequence: CSAREGREQYF. CDR3 bases: TGCAGTGCTAGAGAAGGGCGGGAGCAGTACTTC.

V and J are TRBV5-1 and TRBJ1-4; 9 bases fit TRBD1. Trimming at V came to 7 bases and at J to 7 bases, leaving 8 bases not matched to a gene. Germline CDR1 and CDR2: SGHRS and YFSETQ. The CDR3 has 14 amino acids. This chain's CDR3 is CASARDRAFEKLFF. In DNA, the CDR3 is TGCGCCAGCGCCCGGGACAGGGCTTTTGAAAAACTGTTTTTT.

The V gene is TRBV5-5, the J gene TRBJ2-4; tentatively, D is TRBD1 (6 bases). From germline, CDR1 is SGHKS and CDR2 YYEKEE (reference sequence). This CDR3 contains 15 residues. Trimming stripped 4 bases from V and 0 bases from J, with 11 bases between. The CDR3 reads CASSDGQLAKNIQYF. The CDR3 bases are TGTGCCAGCAGCGATGGACAGTTAGCCAAAAACATTCAGTACTTC. The variable domain in full, with the rest retrieved from reference TRBV5-5 and TRBJ2-4, is DAGVTQSPTHLIKTRGQQVTLRCSPISGHKSVSWYQQVLGQGPQFIFQYYEKEERGRGNFPDRFSARQFPNYSSELNVNALLLGDSALYLCASSDGQLAKNIQYFGAGTRLSVL.